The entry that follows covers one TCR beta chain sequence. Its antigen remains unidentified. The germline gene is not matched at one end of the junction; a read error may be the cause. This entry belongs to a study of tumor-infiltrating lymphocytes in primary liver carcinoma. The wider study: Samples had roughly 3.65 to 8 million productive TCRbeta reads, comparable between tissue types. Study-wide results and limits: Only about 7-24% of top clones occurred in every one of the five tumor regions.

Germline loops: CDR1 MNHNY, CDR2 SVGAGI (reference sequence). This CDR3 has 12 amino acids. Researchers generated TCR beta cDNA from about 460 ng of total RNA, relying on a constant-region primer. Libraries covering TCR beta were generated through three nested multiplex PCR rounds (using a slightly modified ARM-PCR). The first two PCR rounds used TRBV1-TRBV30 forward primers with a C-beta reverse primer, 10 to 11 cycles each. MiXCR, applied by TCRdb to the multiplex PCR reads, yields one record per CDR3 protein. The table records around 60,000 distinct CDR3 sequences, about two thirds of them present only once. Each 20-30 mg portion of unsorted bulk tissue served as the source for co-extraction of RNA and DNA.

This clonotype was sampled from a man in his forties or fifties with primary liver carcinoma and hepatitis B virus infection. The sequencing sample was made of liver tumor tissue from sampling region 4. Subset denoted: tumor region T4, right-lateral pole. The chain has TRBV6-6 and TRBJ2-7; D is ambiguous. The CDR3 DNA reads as TGTGCCAGCAGTGGTAGGGTCTGCGAGCATTACTTC. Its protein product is CASSGRVCEHYF.